Presented here are 18 T cell receptor beta chains from one specimen sequenced in a study of molecular identifiers for immune sequencing clone quantification. TCRdb reprocessed the PCR reads via MiXCR and lists one record per CDR3 protein. The repertoire holds hundreds of thousands of distinct CDR3 sequences, with roughly 25% as singletons. Sequencing was performed on naive CD8+ T cells from blood, with Jurkat cell RNA spiked in. The subset: FACS-sorted CD8+CD4-CCR7+CD45RA+ naive T cells. These receptor sequences come from a human donor in good health. Some libraries in this study had Jurkat cell RNA spiked in.

In this sample, this clonotype turned up many times. The chain has TRBV6-5 and TRBJ1-5, with 7 bases that match TRBD1. With V trimmed by 3 bases and J by 6 bases, 8 bases remained unmatched. Germline assignment: CDR1 MNHEY and CDR2 SVGAGI. The CDR3 extends over 15 amino acids. The DNA for the CDR3 is TGTGCCAGCAGTTATTACGCAGGGGGTGGTCAGCCCCAGCATTTT. Its translation: CASSYYAGGGQPQHF.

The J gene is TRBJ1-6, the V gene TRBV7-9; D gene unclear. CDR3 length: 16 residues. Per the germline V gene, CDR1 is SEHNR and CDR2 is FQNEAQ (reference sequence). V gave up 8 bases and J gave up 2 bases, with 16 bases separating them. CDR3 amino acids: CASCSWGVAYNSPLHF. DNA of the CDR3: TGTGCCAGCTGCTCCTGGGGAGTTGCCTATAATTCACCCCTCCACTTT.

This clonotype appeared many times. This chain joins TRBV27 and TRBJ2-7; D possibly corresponds to TRBD1 (5 bases). The germline gives CDR1 MNHEY, CDR2 SMNVEV (reference sequence). The V end lost 5 bases, the J end lost 7 bases, and 12 bases lay between the germline ends. The CDR3 extends over 12 amino acids. CDR3 nucleotide sequence: TGTGCCAGCAGTCGTCAGGGTAGTGAGCAGTACTTC. Amino acids: CASSRQGSEQYF.

This chain links TRBV27 with TRBJ2-1; 11 bases match TRBD2. This CDR3 has 18 amino acids. The trim removed 4 bases at V and 0 bases at J, leaving 8 bases unmatched. Germline CDR1 MNHEY, CDR2 SMNVEV (reference sequence). CDR3 sequence reads: CASSSLGTSGTSYNEQFF. CDR3 sequence (DNA): TGTGCCAGCAGTTCTCTCGGGACTAGCGGAACCTCCTACAATGAGCAGTTCTTC.

This clonotype was counted many times. The chain employs TRBV7-9 and TRBJ2-3, with D perhaps TRBD2 (6 bases). Trimming cost V 5 bases and J 0 bases, with 15 bases left between them. The germline V gene encodes CDR1 SEHNR and CDR2 FQNEAQ (reference sequence). The CDR3 consists of 16 residues. The CDR3 reads CASSPSGTVSTDTQYF. The CDR3 coding sequence is TGTGCCAGCAGCCCATCCGGGACTGTGAGCACAGATACGCAGTATTTT. The full variable domain, its missing parts supplied by reference TRBV7-9 and TRBJ2-3, is DTGVSQNPRHKITKRGQNVTFRCDPISEHNRLYWYRQTLGQGPEFLTYFQNEAQLEKSRLLSDRFSAERPKGSFSTLEIQRTEQGDSAMYLCASSPSGTVSTDTQYFGPGTRLTVL.

A remark on this clonotype: The junction does not match germline at one end; this may be a read error. The chain recombines TRBV6-6 with TRBJ1-5, with TRBD1 as a possible D gene (6 bases). The germline gives CDR1 MNHNY, CDR2 SVGAGI (reference sequence). This CDR3 region has 15 residues. The CDR3 spells CASSYSPGDNQPQDF. In DNA, the CDR3 is TGTGCCAGCAGTTACTCTCCAGGGGACAATCAGCCCCAGGATTTC.

This clonotype was counted a few times. The rearrangement links TRBV7-9 to TRBJ2-5; D gene uncertain. The CDR3 contains 13 residues. CDR1 and CDR2 (germline): SEHNR, FQNEAQ (reference sequence). V lost 5 bases and J 5 bases, leaving 12 bases between the germline ends. CDR3 sequence reads: CASSRINEETQYF. In DNA form, the CDR3 reads TGTGCCAGCAGCCGAATCAATGAGGAGACCCAGTACTTC. The complete variable domain, with remaining parts taken from reference TRBV7-9 and TRBJ2-5, reads DTGVSQNPRHKITKRGQNVTFRCDPISEHNRLYWYRQTLGQGPEFLTYFQNEAQLEKSRLLSDRFSAERPKGSFSTLEIQRTEQGDSAMYLCASSRINEETQYFGPGTRLLVL.

In this sample, this clonotype turned up many times. The rearrangement links TRBV6-2 or TRBV6-3 to TRBJ1-1; possibly TRBD1 for D (6 bases). Trimming took off 3 bases at V and 5 bases at J, with 13 bases between the two ends. The CDR3 spans 14 residues. Germline loops: CDR1 MNHEY, CDR2 SVGEGT. CDR3 amino acids: CASSYWGAGTEAFF. The CDR3, as DNA: TGTGCCAGCAGTTATTGGGGGGCTGGAACTGAAGCTTTCTTT.

This clonotype was detected many times. V gene TRBV7-9 combines with J gene TRBJ1-2; a possible D gene is TRBD1 (5 bases). The germline CDR1 and CDR2 sequences are SEHNR and FQNEAQ (reference sequence). CDR3 length equals 18 residues. Trimming took 8 bases from V and 0 from J, leaving 25 bases between them. The DNA of the CDR3 is TGTGCCAGCGCATCGACGCGGGACGGCCTTCCCGCTAACTATGGCTACACCTTC. It encodes CASASTRDGLPANYGYTF.

This clonotype showed up many times. The chain carries TRBV12-3 or TRBV12-4 and TRBJ1-5; 8 bases are shared with TRBD1. The CDR3 sequence is 14 residues long. V dropped 4 bases and J dropped 7; count of bases not matched to a gene: 6. In nucleotides, the CDR3 is TGTGCCAGCAGTTCGCCCAGGGGGCTACAGCCCCAGCATTTT. This encodes CASSSPRGLQPQHF.

This clonotype was found many times. V and J are TRBV29-1 and TRBJ2-5; D is perhaps TRBD1 (6 bases). The CDR3 runs 14 residues. From germline, CDR1 is SQVTM and CDR2 ANQGSEA. Trimming took off 4 bases at V and 1 base at J, with 13 bases between the two ends. This CDR3 reads CSVVWTEFQETQYF. The CDR3 DNA sequence: TGCAGCGTTGTTTGGACAGAGTTCCAAGAGACCCAGTACTTC.

This clonotype was detected ten times or more. The V and J genes are TRBV7-8 and TRBJ2-7; unclear D gene. The CDR3 runs 14 residues. Trimming removed 4 bases at V and 7 bases at J, with 17 bases between. Per germline, CDR1 SGHVS and CDR2 FQNEAQ. The CDR3 region is CASSSGRSAREQYF. CDR3 nucleotide sequence: TGTGCCAGCAGCTCCGGACGGTCCGCGAGAGAGCAGTACTTC.

This clonotype came up many times. The chain links TRBV20-1 to TRBJ2-7, with a weak D call TRBD2 (6 bases). Trimming pared 0 bases from V and 3 bases from J, leaving 12 bases between. Germline CDR1 DFQATT, CDR2 SNEGSKA (reference sequence). CDR3 length equals 14 residues. The CDR3 is CSARDRSGDYEQYF. The CDR3 bases are TGCAGTGCTAGAGACCGGTCGGGGGACTACGAGCAGTACTTC.

In this sample, this clonotype turned up many times. This chain uses TRBV6-5 with TRBJ2-3, with D hard to call. Germline CDR1 is MNHEY and CDR2 is SVGAGI. The V end was cut by 4 bases, the J end by 2 bases, with 13 bases between. The CDR3 covers 15 residues. Here the CDR3 reads CASSFDSEATDTQYF. CDR3 nucleotide sequence: TGTGCCAGCAGTTTCGACTCCGAGGCCACAGATACGCAGTATTTT.

This chain connects TRBV5-1 to TRBJ2-1; the D gene is possibly TRBD2 (6 bases). The V and J ends lost 4 bases and 5 bases respectively, with 16 bases between them. In germline, CDR1 is SGHRS, CDR2 YFSETQ. CDR3 length: 15 residues. The CDR3 bases are TGCGCCAGCAGCATCAGCTTGGAGGGGCACAATGAGCAGTTCTTC. This sequence encodes CASSISLEGHNEQFF.

The sample holds many counts of this clonotype. The J gene is TRBJ2-7, the V gene TRBV20-1; 8 bases line up with TRBD2. The V and J ends lost 2 bases and 0 bases, in that order; junction bases with no gene match: 6. Germline loops: CDR1 DFQATT, CDR2 SNEGSKA (reference sequence). This CDR3 region has 15 residues. CDR3 in amino acids: CSARSSGSSSYEQYF. For the CDR3, the DNA is TGCAGTGCTAGATCTAGCGGGTCTAGCTCCTACGAGCAGTACTTC.

Points on this clonotype: The junction does not match germline at one end; this may be a read error. The chain employs TRBV20-1 and TRBJ2-2; D perhaps matches TRBD2 (7 bases). The CDR3 contains 17 residues. Germline lookup yields CDR1 DFQATT and CDR2 SNEGSKA (reference sequence). The DNA of the CDR3 is TGCAGTGCTAGAGACCCGGGCGGGGGCCCTCGCACCGGGGAGCTGTCTTTT. Amino acid sequence: CSARDPGGGPRTGELSF.

With respect to this clonotype: No conserved phenylalanine or tryptophan is present at the end of the CDR3, so a read error is the likely explanation. The chain is built from TRBV7-6 and TRBJ2-5; D assignment may be TRBD1 or TRBD2 (5 bases each). This CDR3 region has 16 residues. The V end was cut by 5 bases, the J end by 5 bases, with 21 bases between. Germline CDR1 is SGHVS and CDR2 is FNYEAQ. CDR3 loop: CASSPGNRYPPETQYL. The CDR3 nucleotides read TGTGCCAGCAGCCCGGGGAACAGGTATCCGCCCGAGACCCAGTACCTC.